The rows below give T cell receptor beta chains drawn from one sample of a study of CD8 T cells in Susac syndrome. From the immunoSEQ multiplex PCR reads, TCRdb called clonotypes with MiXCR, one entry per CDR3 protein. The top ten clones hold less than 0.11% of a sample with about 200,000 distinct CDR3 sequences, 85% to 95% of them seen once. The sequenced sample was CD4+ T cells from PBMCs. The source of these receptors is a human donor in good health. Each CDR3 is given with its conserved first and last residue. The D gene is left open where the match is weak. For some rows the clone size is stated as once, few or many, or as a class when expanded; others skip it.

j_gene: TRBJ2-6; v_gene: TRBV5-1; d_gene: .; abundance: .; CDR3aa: CASSQSTGTPGYGGANVLTF; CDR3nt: TGCGCCAGCAGCCAGAGCACCGGGACCCCAGGTTACGGTGGGGCCAACGTCCTGACTTTC
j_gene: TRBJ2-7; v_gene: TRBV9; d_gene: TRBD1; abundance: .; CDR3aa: CASSRSQEGQGGREQYF; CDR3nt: TGTGCCAGCAGCCGCTCCCAAGAGGGACAGGGCGGACGCGAGCAGTACTTC
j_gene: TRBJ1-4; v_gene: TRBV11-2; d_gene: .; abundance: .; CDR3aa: CASSDTIEEKLFF; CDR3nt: TGTGCCAGCAGCGATACCATTGAGGAAAAACTGTTTTTT
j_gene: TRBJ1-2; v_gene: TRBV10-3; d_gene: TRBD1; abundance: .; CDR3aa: CATQEPGQTHYGYTF; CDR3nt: TGTGCCACCCAAGAACCGGGACAGACCCACTATGGCTACACCTTC
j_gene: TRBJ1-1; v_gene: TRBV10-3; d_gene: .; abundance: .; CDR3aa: CAISAKNTEAFF; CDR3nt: TGTGCCATCAGTGCGAAGAACACTGAAGCTTTCTTT
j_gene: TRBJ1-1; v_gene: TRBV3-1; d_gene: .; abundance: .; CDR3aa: CASKGPANTEAFF; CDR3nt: TGTGCCAGCAAGGGGCCGGCGAACACTGAAGCTTTCTTT
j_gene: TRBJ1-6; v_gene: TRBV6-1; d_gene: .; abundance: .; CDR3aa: CASRGATGSNSPLHF; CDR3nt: TGTGCCAGCAGGGGGGCTACAGGGTCGAATTCACCCCTCCACTTT
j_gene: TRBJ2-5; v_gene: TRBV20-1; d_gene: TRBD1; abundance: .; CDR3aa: CSASGQGAQETQYF; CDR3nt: TGCAGTGCTAGTGGGCAGGGGGCCCAAGAGACCCAGTACTTC
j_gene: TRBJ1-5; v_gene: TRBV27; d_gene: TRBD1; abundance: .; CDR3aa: CASSFTAGTGPRGRNQPQHF; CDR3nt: TGTGCCAGCAGTTTCACCGCCGGGACAGGGCCCAGAGGACGCAATCAGCCCCAGCATTTT
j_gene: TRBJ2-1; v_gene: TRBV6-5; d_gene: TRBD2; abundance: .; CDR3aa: CASSLRGGEQFF; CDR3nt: TGTGCCAGCAGTCTCCGGGGGGGGGAGCAGTTCTTC
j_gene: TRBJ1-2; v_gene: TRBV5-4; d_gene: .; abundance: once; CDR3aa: CASSLVGADYGYTF; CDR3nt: TGTGCCAGCAGCTTGGTAGGCGCGGACTATGGCTACACCTTC
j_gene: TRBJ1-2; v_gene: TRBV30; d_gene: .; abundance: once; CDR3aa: CAWMVDTNYGYTF; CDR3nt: TGTGCCTGGATGGTGGACACGAACTATGGCTACACCTTC
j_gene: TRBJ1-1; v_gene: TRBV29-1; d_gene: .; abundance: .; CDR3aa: CSVQKNTEAFF; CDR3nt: TGCAGCGTCCAGAAAAACACTGAAGCTTTCTTT
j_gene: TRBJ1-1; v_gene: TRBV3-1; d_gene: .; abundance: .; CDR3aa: CASSQGYGSNTEAFF; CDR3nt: TGTGCCAGCAGTCAGGGATATGGGTCGAACACTGAAGCTTTCTTT
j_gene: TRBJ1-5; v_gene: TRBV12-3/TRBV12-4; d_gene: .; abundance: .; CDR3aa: CASSLANQPQHF; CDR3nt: TGTGCCAGCAGTTTGGCCAATCAGCCCCAGCATTTT
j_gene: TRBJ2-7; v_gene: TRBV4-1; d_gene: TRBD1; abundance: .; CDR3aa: CASSHMGTGAYEQYF; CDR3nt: TGCGCCAGCAGCCATATGGGCACAGGGGCCTACGAGCAGTACTTC
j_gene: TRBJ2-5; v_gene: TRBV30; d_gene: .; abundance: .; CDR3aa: CAWSGTRAGETQYF; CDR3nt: TGTGCCTGGAGTGGGACCCGGGCAGGAGAGACCCAGTACTTC
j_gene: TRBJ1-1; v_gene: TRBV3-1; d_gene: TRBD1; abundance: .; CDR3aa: CASSLRGGTEAFF; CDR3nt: TGTGCCAGCAGCCTCAGGGGGGGCACTGAAGCTTTCTTT